This TCR beta chain emerged from a study of beta chain features in type 1 diabetes (dated by TCRdb to the late 2010s). With respect to the entire study: Mean age, gender distribution, total cell number and subset yield did not differ between patients and healthy donors. Across all samples, almost 110 million sorted cells were examined, and cell number per subset correlated strongly with RNA yield. The study compared the TCRB repertoires of sorted circulating CD4+ T cell subsets in recently diagnosed type 1 diabetes patients with those in matched healthy donors. Regulatory and stem cell-like memory subsets were isolated from only 8 patients and roughly eight healthy donors, whereas naive and central memory subsets came from all 30 or so donors.

A remark on this clone: What antigen it recognizes has not been identified. Base qualities are not recorded, but no much larger clone differs from it by a single base.

Spanning cysteine to phenylalanine, the CDR3 consists of 15 amino acids. Just CDR3 DNA is preserved here, 45 bases in frame from base 1. Relative to germline, V is missing 5 bases and J is missing 1 base, with 6 bases of the junction outside any gene match. CDR1 and CDR2 (SGHRS, YFSETQ) derive from the germline V gene. From each donor, a single peripheral blood sample of around 120 mL on average was drawn into heparinised tubes. A BD FACSAria II was used to sort naive, central memory, regulatory and stem cell-like memory CD4+ T cells with a panel that included CD45RO, CCR7, CD25, CD127, CD95 and CD27. A purity above 95% was achieved for all sorted populations. Right away, PBMCs were isolated by Lymphoprep density gradient centrifugation and were stained directly, with no culture step. So that batch effects would be minimized, each experiment stained and sorted samples in pairs, pairing one healthy donor with one patient.

Summary of the overall study and its limitations: PCR may preferentially amplify shorter templates, but because patient and control samples were amplified and corrected together, any resulting skew would affect both groups equally. Because cDNA was sequenced instead of genomic DNA, highly expressing activated cells could be over-represented, though the groups showed no difference in activation or CD3 levels. Only small numbers of individuals were included in the HLA sub-analyses, which left unresolved whether HLA type had any influence on TCRB rearrangement. In all four CD4+ subsets, TCRB CDR3 length was moderately but significantly shorter in type 1 diabetes patients. Patients with type 1 diabetes made fewer insertions and deleted more nucleotides at VDJ recombination sites, implying thymic rearrangement abnormalities. Naive, central memory and regulatory TCRB repertoires appeared more similar among patients than among healthy donors.

All of the isolated RNA was reverse transcribed with the High Capacity cDNA Reverse Transcription Kit, so expressed TCRB transcripts were sequenced. Deep immunoSEQ sequencing was applied to naive, central memory and regulatory T cell samples, giving an average of about 3.57 million total reads per sample. Sorted cells were lysed in RLT buffer, and RNA was extracted using DNase-treated RNeasy Micro or Mini kits according to cell number. Each cell subset was processed separately to prevent cross-contamination, with patient and healthy donor samples processed together. The immunoSEQ multiplex PCR was used to amplify TCRB sequences from cDNA, yielding 87-bp fragments that span the CDR3 region. Amplicons were sequenced on the Illumina HiSeq platform. In the authors' own workflow: PCR bias was computationally corrected using synthetic template baselines, reads within Hamming distance 2 were collapsed, and singletons that could not be merged were discarded. Reads were aligned to IMGT to assign V, D and J genes, CDR3 length, and insertions or deletions at six rearrangement sites. Clonotype counts were normalized to sorted cell number within each subset before computing true diversity and Gini coefficients with the tcR R package. The overlap coefficient, calculated on TCRB nucleotide sequences, was used to measure repertoire sharing. Entries here come from immuneACCESS through TCRdb and include only in-frame sequences with V and J called. Some clones fail to appear in such tables; in the studies checked, an unresolved V gene covers under half of the shortfall, and the cause of the remainder is unknown. V and J calls plus clone size are reproduced from that table; the DNA served to infer D and trimming. This sample gives roughly 170,000 clones in total; about 12% of them show up just once. The top ten constitute 0.62% of the sample.

Sequencing input: central memory CD4+ T cells from blood. This sequence uses TRBV5-1 and TRBJ2-5; 9 middle bases align to TRBD1. The clonotype was recovered from a woman aged 18-29 years in good health. Read as DNA, the sequence is TGCGCCAGCAGTTATACAGGGGGCCTCCAAGAGACCCAGTACTTC. Its translation is CASSYTGGLQETQYF.